This T cell receptor beta chain was recorded in a study of beta chain features in type 1 diabetes. With regard to this clone: Its antigen is undetermined.

The whole isolated RNA underwent reverse transcription, so sequencing captured expressed TCRB transcripts. Only in-frame clones appear in the TCRdb table, and some are missing; sequencing was by immunoSEQ multiplex PCR. The table has 500,000 to 650,000 clones, around 11% seen once; the top ten hold roughly 0.12%. Germline V gene sequence: CDR1 SQVTM, CDR2 ANQGSEA. V shed 3 bases and J shed 1 base, with 6 bases lying between them. The CDR3 spans 12 residues. Broader study findings: All four CD4+ subsets of Type 1 diabetes patients contained TCRB CDR3s that were moderately but significantly shorter.

Sequences were obtained from naive CD4+ T cells from blood. This clonotype was sampled from a man aged 25 to 45 with type 1 diabetes. This chain joins TRBV29-1 and TRBJ2-5; no reliable D call. This CDR3 reads CSVDESQETQYF. For the CDR3, the DNA is TGCAGCGTTGATGAATCCCAAGAGACCCAGTACTTC.